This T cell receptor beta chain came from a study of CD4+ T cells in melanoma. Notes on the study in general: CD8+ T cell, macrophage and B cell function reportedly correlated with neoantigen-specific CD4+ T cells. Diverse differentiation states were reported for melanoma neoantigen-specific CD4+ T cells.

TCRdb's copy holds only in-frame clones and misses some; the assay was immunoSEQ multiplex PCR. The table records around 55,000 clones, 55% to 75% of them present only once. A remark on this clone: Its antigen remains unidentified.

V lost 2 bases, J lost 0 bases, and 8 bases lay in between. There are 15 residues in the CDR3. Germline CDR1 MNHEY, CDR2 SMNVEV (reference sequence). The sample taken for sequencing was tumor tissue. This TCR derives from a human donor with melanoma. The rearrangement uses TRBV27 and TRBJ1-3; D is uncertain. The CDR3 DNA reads TGTGCCAGCAGTTTAACCAGTAGCTCTGGAAACACCATATATTTT. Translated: CASSLTSSSGNTIYF.